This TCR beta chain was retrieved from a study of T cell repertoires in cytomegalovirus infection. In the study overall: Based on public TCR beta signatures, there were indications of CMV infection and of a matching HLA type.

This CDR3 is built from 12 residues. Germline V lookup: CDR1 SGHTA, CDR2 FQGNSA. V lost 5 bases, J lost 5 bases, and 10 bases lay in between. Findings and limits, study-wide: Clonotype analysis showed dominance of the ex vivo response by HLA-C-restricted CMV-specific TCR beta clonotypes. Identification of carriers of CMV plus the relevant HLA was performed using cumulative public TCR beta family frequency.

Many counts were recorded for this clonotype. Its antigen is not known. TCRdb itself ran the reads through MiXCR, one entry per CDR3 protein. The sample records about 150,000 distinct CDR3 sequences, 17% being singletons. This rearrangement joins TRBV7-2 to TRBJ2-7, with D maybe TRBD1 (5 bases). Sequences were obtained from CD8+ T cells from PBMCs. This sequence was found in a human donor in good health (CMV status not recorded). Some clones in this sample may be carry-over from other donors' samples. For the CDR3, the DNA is TGTGCCAGCAGCGATCAGGGTCACGAGCAGTACTTC. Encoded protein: CASSDQGHEQYF.